This TCR beta chain was profiled in a study of blood T cell repertoires in COVID-19. Study information: From the United States, Italy and Spain came samples of acute and convalescent COVID-19.

Unmatched junction bases numbered 8, after V lost 2 bases and J lost 4 bases. The germline gives CDR1 SGHDT, CDR2 YYEEEE. The CDR3 spans 16 residues. Measured with immunoSEQ multiplex PCR; TCRdb has only the in-frame clones, and not every one. This table has 200,000 to 300,000 clones, about 85% appearing once. Sequenced: peripheral blood. This receptor was obtained from a man between 18 and 29 years old with active or convalescent COVID-19. V usage is TRBV5-6 and J usage is TRBJ1-2, with 10 bases aligning to TRBD1. CDR3: CASSLGPGQGLYGYTF. The CDR3, as DNA: TGTGCCAGCAGCTTAGGTCCGGGACAGGGGCTCTATGGCTACACCTTC.